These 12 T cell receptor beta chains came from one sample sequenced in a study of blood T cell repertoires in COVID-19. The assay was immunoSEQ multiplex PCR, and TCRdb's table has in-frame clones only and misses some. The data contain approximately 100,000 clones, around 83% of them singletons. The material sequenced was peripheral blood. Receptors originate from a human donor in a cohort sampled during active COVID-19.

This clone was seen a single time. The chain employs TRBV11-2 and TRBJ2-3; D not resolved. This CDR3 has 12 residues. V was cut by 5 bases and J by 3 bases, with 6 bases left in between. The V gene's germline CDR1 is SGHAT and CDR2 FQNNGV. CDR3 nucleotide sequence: TGTGCCAGCAGCCAACAGACAGATACGCAGTATTTT. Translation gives CASSQQTDTQYF.

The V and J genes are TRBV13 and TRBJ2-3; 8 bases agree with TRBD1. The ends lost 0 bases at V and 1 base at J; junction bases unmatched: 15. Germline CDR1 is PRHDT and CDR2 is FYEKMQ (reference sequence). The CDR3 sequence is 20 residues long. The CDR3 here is CASSLGIWTGTFGGTDTQYF. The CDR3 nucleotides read TGTGCCAGCAGCTTAGGTATTTGGACAGGGACGTTCGGAGGCACAGATACGCAGTATTTT. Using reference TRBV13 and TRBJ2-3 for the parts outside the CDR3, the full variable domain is AAGVIQSPRHLIKEKRETATLKCYPIPRHDTVYWYQQGPGQDPQFLISFYEKMQSDKGSIPDRFSAQQFSDYHSELNMSSLELGDSALYFCASSLGIWTGTFGGTDTQYFGPGTRLTVL.

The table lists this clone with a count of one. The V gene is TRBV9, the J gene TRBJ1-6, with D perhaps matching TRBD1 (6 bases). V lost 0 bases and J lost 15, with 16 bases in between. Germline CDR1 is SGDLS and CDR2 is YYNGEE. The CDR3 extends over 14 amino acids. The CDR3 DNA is TGTGCCAGCAGCGTAGATCCGGGACATAGGGACCTCCACTTT. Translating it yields CASSVDPGHRDLHF.

The CDR3 coding sequence is TGTGCCAGCAGTCCCCCCCGGGAGGCTAGCGGGAACCTAGCCAAAAACATTCAGTACTTC. Translating it yields CASSPPREASGNLAKNIQYF. The chain is built from TRBV28 and TRBJ2-4; 9 positions match TRBD2. CDR3 size: 20 residues. The trim removed 5 bases at V and 0 bases at J, leaving 17 bases unmatched. Germline loops: CDR1 MDHEN, CDR2 SYDVKM.

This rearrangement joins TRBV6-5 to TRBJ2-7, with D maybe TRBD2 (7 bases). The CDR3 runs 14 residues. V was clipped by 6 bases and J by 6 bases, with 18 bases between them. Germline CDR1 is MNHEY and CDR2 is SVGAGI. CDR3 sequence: CASSIGGGPSEQYF. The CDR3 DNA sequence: TGTGCCAGCAGCATAGGCGGGGGCCCCTCCGAGCAGTACTTC.

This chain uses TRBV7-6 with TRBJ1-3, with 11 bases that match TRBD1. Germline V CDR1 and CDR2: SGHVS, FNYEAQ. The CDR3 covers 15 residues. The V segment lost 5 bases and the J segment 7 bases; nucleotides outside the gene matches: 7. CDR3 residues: CASSARTGGANTIYF. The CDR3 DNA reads TGTGCCAGCAGCGCCAGGACAGGGGGCGCGAACACCATATATTTT.

CDR3 amino acids: CASSYLAGLSTDTQYF. CDR3 in DNA: TGCGCCAGCAGCTACCTAGCGGGGCTTAGCACAGATACGCAGTATTTT. The chain is built from TRBV5-1 and TRBJ2-3, with TRBD2 matching 9 bases. The V segment lost 3 bases and the J segment 0 bases; nucleotides outside the gene matches: 5. Germline values: CDR1 SGHRS, CDR2 YFSETQ. This CDR3 contains 16 residues.

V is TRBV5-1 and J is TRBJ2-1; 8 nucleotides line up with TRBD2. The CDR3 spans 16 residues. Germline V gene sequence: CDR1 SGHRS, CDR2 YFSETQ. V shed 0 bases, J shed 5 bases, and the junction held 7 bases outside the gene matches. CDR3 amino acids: CASSLVPSGSDNEQFF. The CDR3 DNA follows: TGCGCCAGCAGCTTGGTTCCTAGCGGGTCGGACAATGAGCAGTTCTTC.

Written as DNA, the CDR3 is TGTGCCAGCAGTTACGGCTCGGCAGGGTTTGAAAAACTGTTTTTT. Protein: CASSYGSAGFEKLFF. The chain is built from TRBV6-5 and TRBJ1-4; tentative D call: TRBD1 (5 bases). Between the trimmed V and J ends, which lost 2 bases and 7 bases, there was a span of 14 bases. CDR1 is MNHEY, CDR2 SVGAGI, per germline. This CDR3 comprises 15 residues.

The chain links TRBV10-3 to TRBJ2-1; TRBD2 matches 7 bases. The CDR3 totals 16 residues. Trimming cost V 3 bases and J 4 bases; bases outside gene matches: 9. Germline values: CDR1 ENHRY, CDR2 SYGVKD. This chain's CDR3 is CAISEFPSGLYNEQFF. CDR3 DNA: TGTGCCATCAGTGAATTTCCTAGCGGCCTTTACAATGAGCAGTTCTTC.

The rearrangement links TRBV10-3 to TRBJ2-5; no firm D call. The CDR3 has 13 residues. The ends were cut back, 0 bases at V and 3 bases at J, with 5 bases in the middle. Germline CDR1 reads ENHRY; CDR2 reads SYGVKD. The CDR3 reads CAISESGEETQYF. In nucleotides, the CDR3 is TGTGCCATCAGTGAGTCGGGCGAAGAGACCCAGTACTTC.

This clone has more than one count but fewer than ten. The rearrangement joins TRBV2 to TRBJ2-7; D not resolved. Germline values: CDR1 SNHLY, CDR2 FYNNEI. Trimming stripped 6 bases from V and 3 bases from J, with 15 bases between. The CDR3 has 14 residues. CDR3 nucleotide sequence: TGTGCCAGCAGAGATGATTCAGAGCGCTACGAGCAGTACTTC. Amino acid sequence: CASRDDSERYEQYF.